This T cell receptor beta chain was found in a study of CD8 T cells in ankylosing spondylitis. Germline V gene lookup returns CDR1 SGHAT and CDR2 FQNNGV. This CDR3 spans 16 amino acids. V lost 5 bases, J lost 0 bases, and 17 bases lay in between. This clonotype was counted a few times. The antigen is undetermined. Study-level results: Earlier studies detected some motif variants in reactive arthritis synovial fluid and blood. Ankylosing spondylitis blood appeared to be characterized by a TCR beta motif of several highly homologous variants. As for the disease-linked clones, they showed a CD8+ phenotype and occurred at relatively low frequencies in peripheral blood. Disease-associated clones were reportedly significantly overrepresented in matched ankylosing spondylitis synovial fluid.

Library preparation for TCR beta used quantitative 5'-RACE with molecular barcodes. TCRdb re-analysed the 5' RACE reads in MiXCR, keeping a single row per CDR3 protein. The data hold about 700,000 distinct CDR3 sequences, with around 20% observed a single time. The chain employs TRBV11-2 and TRBJ2-7; D perhaps matches TRBD1 (5 bases). Input material: blood, either unsorted or a sorted T cell fraction (not recorded which). This TCR was recovered from a male donor with ankylosing spondylitis. DNA of the CDR3: TGTGCCAGCAGCACAGGATCCGGCTCTGGCTCCTACGAGCAGTACTTC. Translated, it gives CASSTGSGSGSYEQYF.